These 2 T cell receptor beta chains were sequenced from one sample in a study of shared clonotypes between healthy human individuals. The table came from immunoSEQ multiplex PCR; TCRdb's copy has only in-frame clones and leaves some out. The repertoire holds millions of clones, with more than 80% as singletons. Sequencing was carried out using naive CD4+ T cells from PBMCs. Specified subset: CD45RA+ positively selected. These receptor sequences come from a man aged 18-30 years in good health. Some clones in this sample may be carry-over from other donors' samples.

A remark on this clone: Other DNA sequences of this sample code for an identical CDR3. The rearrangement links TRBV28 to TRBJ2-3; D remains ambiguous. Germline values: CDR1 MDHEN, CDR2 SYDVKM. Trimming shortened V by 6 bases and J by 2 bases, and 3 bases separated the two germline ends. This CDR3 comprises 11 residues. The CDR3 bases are TGTGCCAGCAGCTTCACAGATACGCAGTATTTT. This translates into CASSFTDTQYF.

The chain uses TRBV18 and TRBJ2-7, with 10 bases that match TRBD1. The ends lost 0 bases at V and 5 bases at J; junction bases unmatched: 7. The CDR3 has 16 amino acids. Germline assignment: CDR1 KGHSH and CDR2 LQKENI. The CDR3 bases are TGTGCCAGCTCACCACCATTCGGGACAGGGGTCAACGAGCAGTACTTC. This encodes CASSPPFGTGVNEQYF.